Each of the 6 T cell receptor beta chains below was sequenced from the same sample in a study of blood T cell repertoires in COVID-19. Sequenced by immunoSEQ multiplex PCR; TCRdb stores in-frame clones only, minus some. Here the sample spans about 200,000 clones, roughly 85% being singletons. The specimen was peripheral blood. The receptors were gathered from a man in his 60s with acute or convalescent COVID-19.

A remark on this clone: The germline gene is not matched at one end of the junction; a read error may be the cause. J is TRBJ2-7 and V is TRBV7-9, with 8 bases aligning to TRBD1. CDR1 and CDR2 (germline): SEHNR, FQNEAQ (reference sequence). The CDR3 loop spans 14 amino acids. CDR3 bases: TGTGCCAGCAGCTTCGGACAGGGTTCCTCCGAGCAGTACTTC. It specifies CASSFGQGSSEQYF.

CDR3 protein: CASSERLAPDTQYF. CDR3 DNA sequence: TGCGCCAGCAGTGAGAGGCTAGCTCCAGATACGCAGTATTTT. This rearrangement joins TRBV10-2 to TRBJ2-3; maybe TRBD2 (5 bases). The CDR3 length is 14 residues. V dropped 2 bases and J dropped 4 bases, with 10 bases sitting between them. Germline CDR1 reads WSHSY; CDR2 reads SAAADI.

The chain uses TRBV19 and TRBJ2-1, with 7 bases identical to TRBD2. Unmatched junction bases numbered 10, after V lost 5 bases and J lost 0 bases. The CDR3 length is 17 residues. CDR1 is LNHDA and CDR2 is SQIVND in the germline V gene (reference sequence). CDR3 DNA sequence: TGTGCCAGTAGTCCCAGGGAGGGGCGTAGCTCCTACAATGAGCAGTTCTTC. Translation: CASSPREGRSSYNEQFF.

The J gene is TRBJ2-7, the V gene TRBV28, with 10 bases lining up with TRBD2. Germline lookup yields CDR1 MDHEN and CDR2 SYDVKM. J gave up 0 bases and V 6 bases, and 5 bases lay outside the gene matches. This CDR3 region has 15 residues. The CDR3 region is CASSGLAESSYEQYF. DNA of the CDR3: TGTGCCAGCAGCGGACTAGCGGAGAGCTCCTACGAGCAGTACTTC.

This sequence joins TRBV10-3 and TRBJ2-2; 10 bases fit TRBD1. The J segment lost 7 bases and the V segment lost 11 bases, leaving 10 bases of the junction unmatched. The CDR3 covers 14 residues. Germline CDR1 reads ENHRY; CDR2 reads SYGVKD. In DNA form, the CDR3 reads TGTGCCTCCACCGGGACAGGGGCGGGCGGGGAGCTGTTTTTT. Translated, it gives CASTGTGAGGELFF.

The rearrangement links TRBV7-3 to TRBJ2-3; D is undetermined. V was cut by 11 bases and J by 3 bases, with 15 bases left in between. The CDR3 totals 13 residues. Germline CDR1 SGHTA, CDR2 FQGTGA. CDR3 residues: CASSRLGTDTQYF. For the CDR3, the DNA is TGTGCCTCCAGCCGACTTGGAACAGATACGCAGTATTTT.